A single sample is the source of the 12 T cell receptor beta chains below, sequenced in a study of blood T cell repertoires in COVID-19. The data were produced by immunoSEQ multiplex PCR, yet TCRdb's version contains in-frame clones alone and is incomplete. The sample has roughly 93,000 clones, 75% to 90% seen once. Sequencing input: peripheral blood. Source of these receptors: a human donor in a cohort sampled during active COVID-19.

The chain couples TRBV2 to TRBJ1-5; maybe TRBD1 (6 bases). The CDR3 sequence is 15 residues long. Per the germline V gene, CDR1 is SNHLY and CDR2 is FYNNEI. The V end lost 1 base, the J end lost 1 base, and 8 bases lay between the germline ends. The CDR3 bases are TGTGCCAGCAGTGAAGGTGACAGGAGCAATCAGCCCCAGCATTTT. Translation gives CASSEGDRSNQPQHF. Full variable domain (outside the CDR3, taken from reference TRBV2 and TRBJ1-5): EPEVTQTPSHQVTQMGQEVILRCVPISNHLYFYWYRQILGQKVEFLVSFYNNEISEKSEIFDDQFSVERPDGSNFTLKIRSTKLEDSAMYFCASSEGDRSNQPQHFGDGTRLSIL.

The chain employs TRBV7-2 and TRBJ2-1; TRBD1 agrees at 7 bases. The V and J ends lost 3 bases and 1 base, in that order; junction bases with no gene match: 3. From germline, CDR1 is SGHTA and CDR2 FQGNSA. This CDR3 is 15 amino acids long. The CDR3 DNA reads TGTGCCAGCAGCTTTGGGACAGTTTCCTACAATGAGCAGTTCTTC. Its protein is CASSFGTVSYNEQFF. Drawing the rest from reference TRBV7-2 and TRBJ2-1, the complete variable domain is GAGVSQSPSNKVTEKGKDVELRCDPISGHTALYWYRQSLGQGLEFLIYFQGNSAPDKSGLPSDRFSAERTGGSVSTLTIQRTQQEDSAVYLCASSFGTVSYNEQFFGPGTRLTVL.

The V gene is TRBV11-2, the J gene TRBJ2-3; perhaps TRBD1 as D (5 bases). The CDR3 spans 16 residues. Per germline, CDR1 SGHAT and CDR2 FQNNGV. V was shortened by 5 bases and J by 2 bases, with 17 bases between the two germline ends. CDR3 region: CASSRRPMGPTDTQYF. The CDR3 coding sequence is TGTGCCAGCAGCCGCAGACCGATGGGGCCCACAGATACGCAGTATTTT.

The DNA for the CDR3 is TGTGCCAGCAGTTACGAGGTCAGAAGCACAGATACGCAGTATTTT. As protein: CASSYEVRSTDTQYF. V is TRBV6-6 and J is TRBJ2-3; D ambiguous. V dropped 2 bases and J dropped 0 bases, with 9 bases sitting between them. The CDR3 loop spans 15 amino acids. Germline CDR1 and CDR2: MNHNY and SVGAGI (reference sequence).

The chain couples TRBV7-9 to TRBJ2-2, with a possible D match to TRBD1 (6 bases). This CDR3 region has 14 residues. Trimming took 5 bases from V and 7 from J, leaving 14 bases between them. Per germline, CDR1 SEHNR and CDR2 FQNEAQ (reference sequence). CDR3 in DNA: TGTGCCAGCAGCCCGGGACATGGTGGCGGGGAGCTGTTTTTT. This gives the protein CASSPGHGGGELFF. Variable domain in full (rest from reference TRBV7-9 and TRBJ2-2): DTGVSQNPRHKITKRGQNVTFRCDPISEHNRLYWYRQTLGQGPEFLTYFQNEAQLEKSRLLSDRFSAERPKGSFSTLEIQRTEQGDSAMYLCASSPGHGGGELFFGEGSRLTVL.

This chain links TRBV6-5 with TRBJ1-1; a possible D gene is TRBD1 (5 bases). The CDR3 extends over 14 amino acids. Trimming took off 5 bases at V and 1 base at J, with 11 bases between the two ends. Germline V gene sequence: CDR1 MNHEY, CDR2 SVGAGI. The CDR3 loop is CASSPGLSNTEAFF. CDR3 nucleotide sequence: TGTGCCAGCAGTCCGGGACTATCGAACACTGAAGCTTTCTTT.

The V and J genes are TRBV14 and TRBJ1-1; 7 nucleotides match TRBD1. The V gene's germline CDR1 is SGHDN and CDR2 FVKESK. J gave up 0 bases and V 2 bases, and 15 bases lay outside the gene matches. CDR3 length equals 19 residues. Written as DNA, the CDR3 is TGTGCCAGCAGCCAACACCGGGTCGACAGGGTTTTCATGAACACTGAAGCTTTCTTT. It yields the protein CASSQHRVDRVFMNTEAFF.

The chain employs TRBV7-8 and TRBJ1-5; 7 bases fit TRBD1. V gave up 4 bases and J gave up 2 bases; unmatched junction bases: 5. The CDR3 is 15 amino acids. In germline, CDR1 is SGHVS, CDR2 FQNEAQ. The CDR3 coding sequence is TGTGCCAGCAGCTCCGGACAGGCAGGCAATCAGCCCCAGCATTTT. It yields the protein CASSSGQAGNQPQHF.

The V call is TRBV28, the J call TRBJ2-4; 7 positions match TRBD1. The CDR3 consists of 18 residues. V was pared by 5 bases and J by 0 bases, with 13 bases of the junction left unmatched. Per germline, CDR1 MDHEN and CDR2 SYDVKM. In DNA, the CDR3 is TGTGCCAGCAGTCTGACAGGGCAGGGAACACTAGCCAAAAACATTCAGTACTTC. Its translation: CASSLTGQGTLAKNIQYF.

Here the CDR3 DNA reads TGCGCCAGCAGCTTCCCGGACAGGGCCATTAGCGACTCCACCGGGGAGCTGTTTTTT. As protein: CASSFPDRAISDSTGELFF. J is TRBJ2-2 and V is TRBV5-1; 8 bases are a match to TRBD1. Germline-derived CDR1 and CDR2 are SGHRS and YFSETQ. The CDR3 has 19 residues. After removal of 2 bases from V and 4 bases from J, the junction contained 16 bases not matched to a gene.

This clone has a handful of counts. V usage is TRBV10-3 and J usage is TRBJ2-5; 9 bases are shared with TRBD2. The CDR3 runs to 16 residues. Germline CDR1 is ENHRY and CDR2 is SYGVKD. The trim removed 3 bases at V and 4 bases at J, leaving 9 bases unmatched. CDR3 sequence: CAISDQAAGGLETQYF. The CDR3 DNA follows: TGTGCCATCAGTGACCAAGCAGCGGGAGGACTAGAGACCCAGTACTTC.

The rearrangement joins TRBV29-1 to TRBJ2-1; 10 bases align to TRBD2. Trimming removed 1 base from V and 5 bases from J; junction bases left unmatched: 8. Germline CDR1 reads SQVTM; CDR2 reads ANQGSEA. The CDR3 is 16 residues long. The CDR3 is CSVEVVTSGIDNEQFF. CDR3 sequence (DNA): TGCAGCGTTGAAGTCGTTACTAGCGGGATTGACAATGAGCAGTTCTTC.